The rows below give T cell receptor beta chains drawn from one sample of a study of patients and donors after allogeneic stem cell transplantation. One entry per CDR3 protein results from TCRdb running MiXCR on the RT-PCR reads. The sample has 920,000 or so distinct CDR3 sequences, about a sixth seen once; the top ten hold about 6%. Sample: blood, either unsorted or a sorted T cell fraction (not recorded which). The origin of the receptors is a human donor who was either an allogeneic HSCT recipient or a stem cell or donor lymphocyte infusion donor (not recorded which). It is not recorded whose cells these are; they may come from a transplant donor. The CDR3 runs from the conserved cysteine through the conserved F or W. Each record gives: J gene, V gene, CDR3 protein.

>TRBJ2-5|TRBV20-1
CSARRQGNGQYF
>TRBJ2-3|TRBV7-2
CASSLQAELYTDTQYF
>TRBJ1-4|TRBV6-1
CASRKDRPIEKLFF
>TRBJ1-2|TRBV2
CASSVTGGETF
>TRBJ2-1|TRBV9
CASTLEAPGEGREQFF
>TRBJ2-5|TRBV4-3
CASSQGTGREETQYF
>TRBJ1-2|TRBV11-1
CASSLETGNRGYTF
>TRBJ2-7|TRBV11-1
CASSSQTAGTSGFSSYEQYF
>TRBJ1-1|TRBV12-3/TRBV12-4
CASSLTGGNTEAFF
>TRBJ2-1|TRBV20-1
CSARVRPPNEQFF
>TRBJ1-2|TRBV12-5
CASGLDRGRGYGYTF
>TRBJ1-1|TRBV5-1
CASSRDSDMNTEAFF
>TRBJ2-2|TRBV19
CASSSSGRAAFGELFF
>TRBJ2-3|TRBV12-3/TRBV12-4
CASSYRGGGPTDTQYF
>TRBJ2-5|TRBV5-6
CASSPGTSRQTQYF
>TRBJ2-2|TRBV24-1
CATSDFGGRPNTGELFF
>TRBJ2-2|TRBV7-3
CASSLNSGTGNTGELFF
>TRBJ2-1|TRBV14
CASSQAHRVFYEQFF
>TRBJ2-1|TRBV12-3/TRBV12-4
CASSALRDRGGNEQFF
>TRBJ2-2|TRBV6-1
CASSRLAGGPITGELFF
>TRBJ2-3|TRBV4-3
CASSQGQGTPDTQYF
>TRBJ2-3|TRBV5-6
CASSPLTDSTDTQYF
>TRBJ2-1|TRBV3-1
CASSQDPSLYNEQFF
>TRBJ2-1|TRBV6-1
CASRHNSGGSYNEQFF
>TRBJ1-5|TRBV4-3
CASSQVLGQPQHF
>TRBJ1-6|TRBV6-5
CASSNSDRALHF
>TRBJ2-1|TRBV10-3
CAISSGSYEQFF
>TRBJ2-1|TRBV25-1
CASSESGNNEQFF
>TRBJ2-7|TRBV5-1
CASSLFAGNSYEQYF
>TRBJ2-2|TRBV28
CANSLYTSTGELFF
>TRBJ2-1|TRBV5-4
CASSLDGGNRGLADSSYNEQFF
>TRBJ1-1|TRBV28
CASSLWNRGNTEAFF
>TRBJ2-3|TRBV4-1
CASSPLAGGQGDTQYF
>TRBJ2-1|TRBV5-1
CASSATGGERNEQFF
>TRBJ1-5|TRBV6-1
CASSDRGHQPQHF
>TRBJ2-1|TRBV18
CASSPPTSENYNEQFF
>TRBJ1-2|TRBV24-1
CATSDATDYGYTF
>TRBJ2-7|TRBV18
CASSLQGRGLHEQYF
>TRBJ2-2|TRBV25-1
CATQMYSGTGTGELFF
>TRBJ2-3|TRBV5-1
CASRSLDTDTQYF
>TRBJ2-1|TRBV12-3/TRBV12-4
CASRKAGVPNEQFF
>TRBJ1-3|TRBV24-1
CATSDLRRSSSGNTIYF
>TRBJ2-5|TRBV4-2
CASSLYPQGEEETQYF
>TRBJ2-7|TRBV7-8
CASSLAPSTVYEQYF
>TRBJ2-3|TRBV20-1
CSGGEGSGTDTQYF
>TRBJ1-1|TRBV6-1
CASSQWDRGTTEAFF
>TRBJ2-7|TRBV7-8
CASTVKGQYSYEQYF
>TRBJ1-2|TRBV29-1
CSVASPEGYGYTF
>TRBJ2-2|TRBV5-1
CASSSAGGPSGELFF
>TRBJ2-2|TRBV18
CASSPVGLTNTGELFF
>TRBJ2-2|TRBV7-8
CASSPIIGELFF
>TRBJ1-1|TRBV25-1
CASSARTLTGTEAFF